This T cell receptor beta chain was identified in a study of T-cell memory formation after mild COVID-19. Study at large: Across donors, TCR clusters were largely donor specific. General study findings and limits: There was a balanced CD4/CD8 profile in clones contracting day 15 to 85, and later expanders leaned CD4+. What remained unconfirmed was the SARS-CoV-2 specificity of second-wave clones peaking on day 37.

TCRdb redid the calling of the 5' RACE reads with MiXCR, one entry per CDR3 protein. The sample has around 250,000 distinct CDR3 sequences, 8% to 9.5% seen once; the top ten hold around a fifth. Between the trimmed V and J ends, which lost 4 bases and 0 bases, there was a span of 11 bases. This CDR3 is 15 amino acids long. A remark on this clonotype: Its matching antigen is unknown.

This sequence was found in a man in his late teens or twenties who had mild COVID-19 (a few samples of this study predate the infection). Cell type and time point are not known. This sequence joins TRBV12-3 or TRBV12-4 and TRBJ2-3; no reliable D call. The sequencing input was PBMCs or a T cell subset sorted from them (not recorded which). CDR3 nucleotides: TGTGCCAGCAGTTCGGCCGGGTTTAGCACAGATACGCAGTATTTT. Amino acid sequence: CASSSAGFSTDTQYF.